Below are 21 T cell receptor beta chains sequenced from a single sample in a study of control samples from healthy donors and cancer patients. Assay: immunoSEQ multiplex PCR; the TCRdb copy retains only in-frame clones and omits some. The sample records roughly 190,000 clones, roughly 91% being singletons. Sequencing was performed on blood. The receptor set was obtained from a woman between 25 and 40 years old in good health.

The chain couples TRBV11-2 to TRBJ2-1, with 11 positions matching TRBD1. CDR3 length equals 13 residues. The trim removed 4 bases at V and 8 bases at J, leaving 1 base unmatched. Germline V lookup: CDR1 SGHAT, CDR2 FQNNGV. CDR3 in DNA: TGTGCCAGCAGCTGGGACAGGGGGTATGAGCAGTTCTTC. Translation gives CASSWDRGYEQFF.

V usage is TRBV12-3 or TRBV12-4 and J usage is TRBJ1-2; no firm D call. The CDR3 sequence is 12 residues long. With 3 bases removed from V and 1 base from J, the gap between germline ends came to 3 bases. The CDR3 DNA reads TGTGCCAGCAGTTTTAGTAACTATGGCTACACCTTC. As protein: CASSFSNYGYTF.

The chain uses TRBV18 and TRBJ2-5, with D uncertain. Germline CDR1 reads KGHSH; CDR2 reads LQKENI. Between the trimmed V and J ends, which lost 0 bases and 3 bases, there was a span of 8 bases. The length of the CDR3 is 14 residues. This chain's CDR3 is CASSPPFPEETQYF. CDR3 coding DNA: TGTGCCAGCTCACCACCGTTTCCAGAAGAGACCCAGTACTTC. Drawing the rest from reference TRBV18 and TRBJ2-5, the complete variable domain is NAGVMQNPRHLVRRRGQEARLRCSPMKGHSHVYWYRQLPEEGLKFMVYLQKENIIDESGMPKERFSAEFPKEGPSILRIQQVVRGDSAAYFCASSPPFPEETQYFGPGTRLLVL.

This clone has a handful of counts. The chain carries TRBV27 and TRBJ2-2, with 7 bases that match TRBD1. The germline V gene has CDR1 MNHEY and CDR2 SMNVEV (reference sequence). V lost 10 bases and J lost 1; bases outside the gene matches: 6. There are 14 residues in the CDR3. Here the CDR3 reads CATSRDRNTGELFF. CDR3 DNA sequence: TGTGCCACCTCCCGGGACAGGAACACCGGGGAGCTGTTTTTT.

The chain employs TRBV28 and TRBJ2-1; D possibly corresponds to TRBD2 (6 bases). CDR3 length: 16 amino acids. V was cut by 6 bases and J by 1 base, with 16 bases left in between. Germline loops: CDR1 MDHEN, CDR2 SYDVKM. CDR3: CASSPGTARSYNEQFF. DNA for the CDR3: TGTGCCAGCAGCCCTGGGACTGCGAGGTCCTACAATGAGCAGTTCTTC.

The rearrangement joins TRBV28 to TRBJ1-2; 10 bases fit TRBD1. Unmatched junction bases numbered 6, after V lost 6 bases and J lost 2 bases. Looked up from germline, CDR1 is MDHEN and CDR2 is SYDVKM. The CDR3 spans 15 residues. The CDR3 loop is CASRTGGAENYGYTF. The CDR3 bases are TGTGCCAGCAGGACAGGGGGCGCCGAGAACTATGGCTACACCTTC.

This chain connects TRBV4-1 to TRBJ2-7; D call uncertain. This CDR3 region has 14 residues. CDR1 MGHRA and CDR2 YSYEKL come from the germline V gene. Trimming took 2 bases from V and 3 from J, leaving 11 bases between them. CDR3 protein: CASSQSTINYEQYF. The CDR3 DNA sequence: TGCGCCAGCAGCCAATCGACAATTAACTACGAGCAGTACTTC.

DNA of the CDR3: TGCGCCAGCAGCTTGTCGACTAGCGGGGGGGCCGGGGAGCTGTTTTTT. It encodes CASSLSTSGGAGELFF. This sequence joins TRBV5-1 and TRBJ2-2, with TRBD2 matching over 14 bases. CDR3 length: 16 amino acids. V shed 1 base and J 6 bases; nucleotides not matched to a gene: 2. The germline CDR1 and CDR2 sequences are SGHRS and YFSETQ.

The V call is TRBV2, the J call TRBJ2-2; 10 bases match TRBD2. J gave up 5 bases and V 8 bases, and 5 bases lay outside the gene matches. The CDR3 has 14 residues. Germline-derived CDR1 and CDR2 are SNHLY and FYNNEI. CDR3 sequence reads: CASLAGAGTGELFF. In DNA, the CDR3 is TGTGCCAGCCTAGCGGGAGCAGGGACCGGGGAGCTGTTTTTT. Using reference TRBV2 and TRBJ2-2 for the parts outside the CDR3, the full variable domain is EPEVTQTPSHQVTQMGQEVILRCVPISNHLYFYWYRQILGQKVEFLVSFYNNEISEKSEIFDDQFSVERPDGSNFTLKIRSTKLEDSAMYFCASLAGAGTGELFFGEGSRLTVL.

The rearrangement links TRBV18 to TRBJ2-3; 16 bases line up with TRBD2. Germline CDR1 reads KGHSH; CDR2 reads LQKENI. This CDR3 has 18 residues. V shed 0 bases, J shed 5 bases, and the junction held 5 bases outside the gene matches. In DNA form, the CDR3 reads TGTGCCAGCTCACCACCCGGGACTAGCGGGAGGGCCGGAGATACGCAGTATTTT. Protein product: CASSPPGTSGRAGDTQYF.

The rearrangement joins TRBV3-1 (or the pseudogene TRBV3-2) to TRBJ2-7; TRBD1 aligns across 7 bases. V shed 8 bases, J shed 1 base, and the junction held 2 bases outside the gene matches. CDR1 and CDR2 from the germline V gene are LGHDT and YNNKEL (reference sequence). CDR3 length: 12 residues. CDR3 nucleotides: TGTGCCAGCGGGGGACAGTCCTACGAGCAGTACTTC. Translation gives CASGGQSYEQYF.

CDR3 coding DNA: TGTGCCAGCAGTTCCCAGCGGGGGGGCCCAGATACGCAGTATTTT. Translated: CASSSQRGGPDTQYF. The chain combines TRBV6-5 with TRBJ2-3; TRBD2 matches 10 bases. The CDR3 is made up of 15 amino acids. CDR1 and CDR2 from the germline V gene are MNHEY and SVGAGI. Trimming cost V 4 bases and J 4 bases; bases outside gene matches: 5.

The J gene is TRBJ2-5, the V gene TRBV2, with 7 bases that match TRBD1. The V gene's germline CDR1 is SNHLY and CDR2 FYNNEI. J lost 0 bases, V lost 7 bases, and 8 bases had no gene match. The CDR3 runs to 15 residues. As DNA, the CDR3 is TGTGCCAGCACTAAGTACGGGACAGACCAAGAGACCCAGTACTTC. Its translation is CASTKYGTDQETQYF.

The rearrangement links TRBV2 to TRBJ2-7; TRBD2 matches at 11 bases. CDR3 length: 14 amino acids. Looked up from germline, CDR1 is SNHLY and CDR2 is FYNNEI. Losses at the gene ends were 7 bases for V and 2 bases for J; bases not matched to a gene: 4. The CDR3 is CASTLAGGPYEQYF. For the CDR3, the DNA is TGTGCCAGCACTTTAGCGGGAGGGCCCTACGAGCAGTACTTC.

Comment on this clone: Compared with germline, one end of the junction differs, possibly owing to a read error. This rearrangement joins TRBV7-7 to TRBJ2-2; D call uncertain. The CDR3 contains 14 residues. Germline values: CDR1 SSHAT, CDR2 FNYEAQ (reference sequence). Here the CDR3 reads CASSLHSNTGELFF. The CDR3 region has the DNA TGTGCTAGCAGCTTACATTCGAACACCGGGGAGCTGTTTTTT.

The chain combines TRBV7-2 with TRBJ1-2, with a tentative D call TRBD1 (6 bases). CDR3 length: 14 residues. V shed 1 base and J shed 7 bases, with 13 bases lying between them. The germline CDR1 and CDR2 sequences are SGHTA and FQGNSA. CDR3 region: CASSLDRVPGGYTF. DNA of the CDR3: TGTGCCAGCAGCTTAGACAGGGTTCCGGGTGGCTACACCTTC.

V gene TRBV28 combines with J gene TRBJ1-2; 7 nucleotides align to TRBD1. The CDR3 is 14 residues long. Germline CDR1 is MDHEN and CDR2 is SYDVKM. J lost 3 bases, V lost 5 bases, and 6 bases had no gene match. In DNA form, the CDR3 reads TGTGCCAGCAGTACCCACACAGGGGACTATGGCTACACCTTC. This translates into CASSTHTGDYGYTF.

The chain links TRBV16 to TRBJ1-1, with 8 bases lining up with TRBD1. This CDR3 has 15 amino acids. Germline-derived CDR1 and CDR2 are KGHSY and FQNENV. The junction had 5 bases not matched to a gene; V was cut back by 0 bases and J by 5 bases. DNA of the CDR3: TGTGCCAGCAGCCAATCAGGACAGGGTGAGACTGAAGCTTTCTTT. Translated: CASSQSGQGETEAFF.

The chain is built from TRBV28 and TRBJ2-5; 10 positions match TRBD1. The ends lost 5 bases at V and 2 bases at J; junction bases unmatched: 2. CDR3 size: 14 residues. Germline V gene sequence: CDR1 MDHEN, CDR2 SYDVKM. CDR3 region: CASSGGQGQETQYF. The CDR3 DNA follows: TGTGCCAGCAGTGGGGGACAGGGGCAAGAGACCCAGTACTTC.

This clone was detected only once. The chain links TRBV25-1 to TRBJ1-1; 7 positions agree with TRBD1. The CDR3 spans 13 residues. Germline-derived CDR1 and CDR2 are MGHDK and SYGVNS. J lost 0 bases, V lost 5 bases, and 0 bases had no gene match. Written as DNA, the CDR3 is TGTGCCAGCAGTACAGGGGTGAACACTGAAGCTTTCTTT. It codes for CASSTGVNTEAFF.

This sequence joins TRBV5-1 and TRBJ1-4; 7 nucleotides agree with TRBD1. This CDR3 is 15 amino acids long. Looked up from germline, CDR1 is SGHRS and CDR2 is YFSETQ. With V trimmed by 4 bases and J by 4 bases, 7 bases remained unmatched. The CDR3 here is CASSTWTGSNEKLFF. Here the CDR3 DNA reads TGCGCCAGCAGCACGTGGACAGGAAGTAATGAAAAACTGTTTTTT.